These 29 T cell receptor beta chains came from one sample sequenced in a study of early T cells in non-severe SARS-CoV-2 infection. TCRdb analysed the 5' RACE reads with MiXCR anew, one entry per CDR3 protein. Seen here are around 80,000 distinct CDR3 sequences, more than 9% observed once, and the top ten hold 8%. The sequencing used whole blood, collected at baseline. Receptors originate from an adult who was a healthcare worker with PCR-confirmed SARS-CoV-2 infection or an uninfected control (not recorded which).

This clonotype has a handful of counts. The chain uses TRBV18 and TRBJ2-1; the match to TRBD2 covers 7 bases. V shed 1 base and J 3 bases; nucleotides not matched to a gene: 6. The CDR3 runs 16 residues. The germline V gene encodes CDR1 KGHSH and CDR2 LQKENI. The CDR3 DNA reads TGTGCCAGCTCACCACGGGCAGCGGGGATCTACAATGAGCAGTTCTTC. Amino acids: CASSPRAAGIYNEQFF.

Here the CDR3 reads CSAREPSGRISYNEQFF. The CDR3 DNA is TGCAGTGCTAGAGAACCTAGCGGGAGGATCTCCTACAATGAGCAGTTCTTC. The rearrangement uses TRBV20-1 and TRBJ2-1; 11 bases align to TRBD2. J was trimmed by 0 bases and V by 0 bases; bases with no gene match: 4. The CDR3 runs to 17 residues. Germline CDR1 is DFQATT and CDR2 is SNEGSKA (reference sequence).

This clonotype was recorded many times. The genes are TRBV27 and TRBJ2-7; TRBD2 might be the D (6 bases). Germline CDR1 reads MNHEY; CDR2 reads SMNVEV (reference sequence). V was trimmed by 2 bases and J by 1 base, leaving 6 bases between them. The CDR3 totals 13 residues. This CDR3 reads CASSLGTSYEQYF. The CDR3 DNA follows: TGTGCCAGCAGTTTAGGGACTTCCTACGAGCAGTACTTC.

This clonotype occurred many times. V is TRBV10-3 and J is TRBJ2-7; TRBD1 matches 9 bases. The CDR3 length is 12 residues. V lost 11 bases and J lost 2; bases outside the gene matches: 4. From germline, CDR1 is ENHRY and CDR2 SYGVKD. This CDR3 is CAGGQGTYEQYF. In DNA form, the CDR3 reads TGTGCCGGAGGACAGGGGACCTACGAGCAGTACTTC.

In this sample, this clonotype turned up a few times. V and J are TRBV2 and TRBJ2-5; D may be TRBD2 (6 bases). The germline V and J ends were trimmed by 5 bases and 2 bases, with 9 bases remaining between them. Germline CDR1 SNHLY, CDR2 FYNNEI. The CDR3 is 13 amino acids. In nucleotides, the CDR3 is TGTGCCAGCAGTATAGGGACTCAAGAGACCCAGTACTTC. It translates to CASSIGTQETQYF.

J is TRBJ1-2 and V is TRBV10-3, with D maybe TRBD1 (6 bases). There are 16 residues in the CDR3. The germline V and J ends were trimmed by 10 bases and 2 bases, with 23 bases remaining between them. Germline V gives CDR1 ENHRY, CDR2 SYGVKD. The CDR3 sequence: CATTSGHGQINYGYTF. The CDR3 DNA follows: TGTGCCACCACTTCGGGCCACGGACAGATCAACTATGGCTACACCTTC.

In its sample, this clonotype was seen a few times. The rearrangement links TRBV5-5 to TRBJ2-1; 10 nucleotides line up with TRBD2. The V segment lost 2 bases and the J segment 4 bases; nucleotides outside the gene matches: 0. Germline-derived CDR1 and CDR2 are SGHKS and YYEKEE (reference sequence). The CDR3 runs 14 residues. CDR3 nucleotides: TGTGCCAGCAGCTTACTAGCGGGATACAATGAGCAGTTCTTC. Translation gives CASSLLAGYNEQFF.

This clonotype was counted between two and nine times. The CDR3 DNA reads as TGTGCCAGCAGCTTACGGGGAATTCAGGACGAGCAGTACTTC. Translated, it gives CASSLRGIQDEQYF. The V call is TRBV13, the J call TRBJ2-7, with D tentatively TRBD2 (5 bases). V was shortened by 2 bases and J by 5 bases, with 13 bases between the two germline ends. Germline-derived CDR1 and CDR2 are PRHDT and FYEKMQ (reference sequence). The CDR3 is 14 residues long.

This clonotype was detected a few times. V is TRBV18 and J is TRBJ2-5; D ambiguous. V lost 2 bases and J lost 2, with 9 bases in between. This CDR3 has 14 amino acids. Germline CDR1 KGHSH, CDR2 LQKENI. Written as DNA, the CDR3 is TGTGCCAGCTCACCAGGCAGGTCTCAAGAGACCCAGTACTTC. This gives the protein CASSPGRSQETQYF.

This clonotype was found many times. The rearrangement links TRBV20-1 to TRBJ2-7, with D perhaps given as TRBD1 or TRBD2 (5 bases each). CDR3 length: 11 amino acids. The germline V gene encodes CDR1 DFQATT and CDR2 SNEGSKA (reference sequence). V was shortened by 5 bases and J by 10 bases, with 15 bases between the two germline ends. CDR3 in amino acids: CSARRETVQYF. The CDR3 bases are TGCAGTGCTCGTAGGGAGACAGTTCAGTACTTC.

This clonotype came up a few times. V and J are TRBV10-3 and TRBJ1-5; D possibly corresponds to TRBD1 (5 bases). Trimming left V 6 bases short and J 0 bases short, with 9 bases between. The germline V gene encodes CDR1 ENHRY and CDR2 SYGVKD. The CDR3 length is 14 residues. CDR3 nucleotides: TGTGCCATCAGCAGAGGGGATAGCAATCAGCCCCAGCATTTT. It encodes CAISRGDSNQPQHF.

The chain links TRBV18 to TRBJ1-2; 7 bases align to TRBD1. Per the germline V gene, CDR1 is KGHSH and CDR2 is LQKENI. CDR3 length: 16 amino acids. V shed 5 bases and J 9 bases; nucleotides not matched to a gene: 18. Here the CDR3 reads CASSSILFRDSLSYTF. The CDR3 DNA is TGTGCCAGCTCATCTATTCTGTTCCGGGACAGTTTGAGCTACACCTTC. The full variable domain, completed using reference TRBV18 and TRBJ1-2, is NAGVMQNPRHLVRRRGQEARLRCSPMKGHSHVYWYRQLPEEGLKFMVYLQKENIIDESGMPKERFSAEFPKEGPSILRIQQVVRGDSAAYFCASSSILFRDSLSYTFGSGTRLTVV.

This clonotype was seen only a few times. This chain joins TRBV24-1 and TRBJ2-1; TRBD2 agrees at 7 bases. The CDR3 extends over 16 amino acids. The V gene's germline CDR1 is KGHDR and CDR2 SFDVKD. Losses at the gene ends were 4 bases for V and 8 bases for J; bases not matched to a gene: 13. The CDR3 region has the DNA TGTGCCACCAGTGACGACTCAGCGGGAATGTTGGATGAGCAGTTCTTC. This translates into CATSDDSAGMLDEQFF.

This clonotype turned up a few times. The chain uses TRBV18 and TRBJ2-5; D is perhaps TRBD2 (5 bases). The CDR3 is 13 amino acids. Trimming shortened V by 5 bases and J by 4 bases, and 11 bases separated the two germline ends. Germline CDR1 is KGHSH and CDR2 is LQKENI. CDR3 region: CASSFGLGETQYF. The CDR3 nucleotides read TGTGCCAGCTCATTCGGACTGGGAGAGACCCAGTACTTC.

At least ten counts were recorded for this clonotype. This sequence joins TRBV19 and TRBJ2-7; D is uncertain. The V end lost 4 bases, the J end lost 2 bases, and 12 bases lay between the germline ends. The CDR3 is made up of 14 amino acids. Germline lookup yields CDR1 LNHDA and CDR2 SQIVND (reference sequence). CDR3 amino acids: CASSRDGQAYEQYF. CDR3 bases: TGTGCCAGTAGTAGAGACGGGCAAGCCTACGAGCAGTACTTC.

This clonotype was seen ten or more times. The chain has TRBV5-6 and TRBJ2-1, with D perhaps matching TRBD1 (5 bases). The V end was cut by 4 bases, the J end by 6 bases, with 17 bases between. Germline CDR1 is SGHDT and CDR2 is YYEEEE. The CDR3 sequence is 15 residues long. The CDR3 nucleotides read TGTGCCAGCAGCCCGCAGGGTCCCGTTAGCAATGAGCAGTTCTTC. This encodes CASSPQGPVSNEQFF.

This clonotype was found many times. The V call is TRBV7-9, the J call TRBJ1-2, with no clear D. Germline V gene lookup returns CDR1 SEHNR and CDR2 FQNEAQ (reference sequence). Trimming stripped 1 base from V and 2 bases from J, with 2 bases between. The CDR3 is 12 amino acids. CDR3 sequence: CASSLGNYGYTF. The CDR3 bases are TGTGCCAGCAGCTTAGGAAACTATGGCTACACCTTC. Together with reference TRBV7-9 and TRBJ1-2, the CDR3 gives the full variable domain: DTGVSQNPRHKITKRGQNVTFRCDPISEHNRLYWYRQTLGQGPEFLTYFQNEAQLEKSRLLSDRFSAERPKGSFSTLEIQRTEQGDSAMYLCASSLGNYGYTFGSGTRLTVV.

This sequence joins TRBV2 and TRBJ2-7; TRBD2 matches at 9 bases. The CDR3 length is 15 residues. Trimming removed 4 bases from V and 2 bases from J; junction bases left unmatched: 6. Per the germline V gene, CDR1 is SNHLY and CDR2 is FYNNEI. The CDR3 reads CASSVGPSGTYEQYF. The CDR3 DNA sequence: TGTGCCAGCAGTGTTGGGCCTAGCGGGACCTACGAGCAGTACTTC.

This sequence joins TRBV10-3 and TRBJ2-1; D possibly uses TRBD1 or TRBD2 (5 bases each). The CDR3 extends over 17 amino acids. V shed 5 bases and J shed 6 bases, with 23 bases lying between them. Germline CDR1 is ENHRY and CDR2 is SYGVKD. The CDR3 sequence: CAISRGDYWDVVNEQFF. In nucleotides, the CDR3 is TGTGCCATCAGTAGAGGGGATTACTGGGACGTGGTCAATGAGCAGTTCTTC.

In its sample, this clonotype was seen many times. The chain recombines TRBV19 with TRBJ2-2, with 10 bases matching TRBD1. CDR1 is LNHDA and CDR2 is SQIVND in the germline V gene (reference sequence). Trimming cost V 7 bases and J 7 bases; bases outside gene matches: 9. This CDR3 has 15 amino acids. CDR3 DNA: TGTGCCAGTAAAAGCAAGACAGGGGGCTTCGGGGAGCTGTTTTTT. Translation: CASKSKTGGFGELFF.

This sequence joins TRBV6-7 and TRBJ2-2; possibly TRBD2 for D (6 bases). TRBV6-7 qualifies as an ORF whose function is uncertain. This CDR3 comprises 15 residues. V was cut by 7 bases and J by 3 bases, with 15 bases left in between. Here the CDR3 reads CASTPSVWYTGELFF. CDR3 nucleotide sequence: TGTGCCAGCACACCTAGCGTCTGGTACACCGGGGAGCTGTTTTTT.

This chain connects TRBV19 to TRBJ2-2; D is unresolved. This CDR3 spans 14 amino acids. The V end was cut by 10 bases, the J end by 0 bases, with 12 bases between. Germline CDR1 and CDR2: LNHDA and SQIVND (reference sequence). In nucleotides, the CDR3 is TGTGCCACCCGCCTGGGCCCGAACACCGGGGAGCTGTTTTTT. Translation gives CATRLGPNTGELFF.

This clonotype was recorded many times. The rearrangement links TRBV3-1 to TRBJ2-1; 10 bases line up with TRBD2. The CDR3 consists of 17 residues. V dropped 4 bases and J dropped 5; count of bases not matched to a gene: 11. Germline V gene data show CDR1 as LGHDT and CDR2 as YNNKEL (reference sequence). CDR3 sequence reads: CASSPQAGGPSNNEQFF. The CDR3 DNA follows: TGTGCCAGCAGCCCCCAAGCGGGAGGGCCGTCGAACAATGAGCAGTTCTTC.

The rearrangement uses TRBV4-1 and TRBJ2-1; D not certain. Trimming took off 0 bases at V and 0 bases at J, with 9 bases between the two ends. The CDR3 is 16 amino acids. The germline V gene has CDR1 MGHRA and CDR2 YSYEKL. CDR3 sequence (DNA): TGCGCCAGCAGCCAAGATGCTGCAGTCTCCTACAATGAGCAGTTCTTC. It encodes CASSQDAAVSYNEQFF.

This clonotype showed up just a few times. The chain employs TRBV13 and TRBJ2-1; 13 bases match TRBD2. The J segment lost 9 bases and the V segment lost 5 bases, leaving 7 bases of the junction unmatched. This CDR3 spans 15 amino acids. Germline CDR1 PRHDT, CDR2 FYEKMQ (reference sequence). CDR3 sequence: CASSQRLAGGFEQFF. CDR3 sequence (DNA): TGTGCCAGCAGCCAACGACTAGCGGGAGGTTTTGAGCAGTTCTTC.

This clonotype was seen a few times. A much larger clone differs by one base, so this may be a read error. Here the CDR3 DNA reads TGTGCCAGCAGTTACTGGGAGACCCAGTACTTC. Its protein product is CASSYWETQYF. This chain connects TRBV6-6 to TRBJ2-5; D not certain. The CDR3 loop spans 11 amino acids. Germline loops: CDR1 MNHNY, CDR2 SVGAGI (reference sequence). V was cut by 1 base and J by 5 bases, with 2 bases left in between.

In its sample, this clonotype was seen a few times. The chain combines TRBV20-1 with TRBJ2-3, with 8 bases fitting TRBD2. The V gene's germline CDR1 is DFQATT and CDR2 SNEGSKA (reference sequence). The CDR3 has 16 amino acids. CDR3 loop: CSLPGGGGARTDTQYF. The CDR3, as DNA: TGCAGCCTCCCCGGGGGGGGAGGGGCTCGCACAGATACGCAGTATTTT.

This chain joins TRBV27 and TRBJ2-1; D is perhaps TRBD1 (6 bases). The germline V gene has CDR1 MNHEY and CDR2 SMNVEV (reference sequence). V dropped 7 bases and J dropped 4 bases, with 17 bases sitting between them. The CDR3 runs 15 residues. DNA of the CDR3: TGTGCCAGCATTGGGGTAGTGGGGGCTTACAATGAGCAGTTCTTC. This sequence encodes CASIGVVGAYNEQFF.

This clonotype has only a few counts. The chain carries TRBV28 and TRBJ2-7; the D gene is possibly TRBD2 (6 bases). Trimming removed 6 bases from V and 7 bases from J, with 16 bases in between. This CDR3 comprises 13 residues. Germline V gives CDR1 MDHEN, CDR2 SYDVKM. CDR3 in amino acids: CASRAGLTGEQYF. In nucleotides, the CDR3 is TGTGCCAGCAGAGCGGGCCTGACGGGGGAGCAGTACTTC.